These T cell receptor beta chains were read from a single sample in a study of early T cells in non-severe SARS-CoV-2 infection. TCRdb analysed the 5' RACE reads with MiXCR anew, one entry per CDR3 protein. The repertoire holds 55,000 to 65,000 distinct CDR3 sequences, with 10% to 14% as singletons. Sequenced material: whole blood. The source is an adult who was a healthcare worker with PCR-confirmed SARS-CoV-2 infection or an uninfected control (not recorded which). Both conserved end residues are part of each CDR3.

V: TRBV10-2; J: TRBJ2-3; length: 16; CDR3: CASSGSGGASTDTQYF
V: TRBV9; J: TRBJ2-3; length: 13; CDR3: CASSDGPADTQYF
V: TRBV10-2; J: TRBJ2-7; length: 14; CDR3: CASSETSVAYEQYF
V: TRBV23-1; J: TRBJ1-5; length: 14; CDR3: CASSQSGGNQPQHF
V: TRBV29-1; J: TRBJ2-5; length: 12; CDR3: CSVEAGRETQYF
V: TRBV5-1; J: TRBJ2-2; length: 15; CDR3: CASSLSGGAGGELFF
V: TRBV28; J: TRBJ2-7; length: 11; CDR3: CASSADYEQYF
V: TRBV2; J: TRBJ2-3; length: 16; CDR3: CASSRPSANFGDTQYF
V: TRBV2; J: TRBJ1-6; length: 16; CDR3: CASSVNGGTGNSPLHF
V: TRBV20-1; J: TRBJ2-3; length: 15; CDR3: CSAREPGLSTDTQYF
V: TRBV6-2/TRBV6-3; J: TRBJ1-5; length: 14; CDR3: CASSYTRGNQPQHF
V: TRBV6-2/TRBV6-3; J: TRBJ2-3; length: 14; CDR3: CASNPLLTTDTQYF